What follows describes a single TCR beta chain. Its specificity is unknown. The data derive from a study of OX40 agonist ivuxolimab in advanced cancers. Looking at the study overall: The study gave patients intravenous ivuxolimab at 0.01 to 10 mg/kg every 2 weeks.

Study-wide results and limits: Dose levels from 0.1 to 3.0 mg/kg saw CD4+ and CD8+ blood T cells expand clonally by week 6.

Germline values: CDR1 MNHEY, CDR2 SMNVEV (reference sequence). V trimming: 3 bases; J trimming: 5 bases; junction bases outside the gene matches: 6. CDR3 length equals 14 residues. Autoimmune disease history or systemic immunosuppression led to patient exclusion. The data were produced by immunoSEQ multiplex PCR, yet TCRdb's version contains in-frame clones alone and is incomplete. The sample yields tens of thousands of clones, about 89% seen once. The TCR comes from an adult with an advanced solid tumor such as melanoma, head and neck, liver or kidney cancer. The sequenced sample was CD4+ or CD8+ T cells sorted from blood, obtained in a trial of the OX40 agonist ivuxolimab. The chain uses TRBV27 and TRBJ1-1; 7 bases align to TRBD1. Written as DNA, the CDR3 is TGTGCCAGCAGTTTCGACAGGGTAGAGACTGAAGCTTTCTTT. Translated, it gives CASSFDRVETEAFF.